The table lists the clone carrying this T cell receptor beta chain with a few counts. Its cognate antigen is unknown. These data are taken from a study of cytotoxic CD8 clonotypes in ibrutinib-treated CLL. Whole-study results and caveats: Public clonotypes (which were uncommon) either contracted or remained stable on treatment.

CDR1 is SGHRS, CDR2 YFSETQ, per germline. The CDR3 length is 15 residues. V lost 1 base and J 6 bases, leaving 13 bases between the germline ends. Produced via immunoSEQ multiplex PCR; TCRdb's table is partial and in-frame only. The profile shows 40,000 or so clones, roughly 45% of them singletons. The chain uses TRBV5-1 and TRBJ2-2; possible D gene TRBD2, 6 bases. This receptor was identified in a human donor with chronic lymphocytic leukemia. Sequenced here: PBMCs, sampled before ibrutinib treatment. CDR3: CASSLFLGDSGELFF. Written as DNA, the CDR3 is TGCGCCAGCAGCTTGTTCTTGGGGGACTCCGGGGAGCTGTTTTTT.